A single sample gave rise to the 13 T cell receptor beta chains below, sequenced in a study of CD8+ T cells in alopecia areata. After isolation, RNA underwent reverse transcription to generate cDNA as the sequencing template. Some clones are missing from TCRdb's copy, which holds only in-frame ones; the method was immunoSEQ multiplex PCR. The repertoire holds about 200,000 clones, with 58% as singletons. The treatment is: oral pan-JAK inhibitor, 5-10 mg twice daily. This specimen was CD4+ T cells sorted from blood, taken at week 24, from a patient treated with tofacitinib. The origin of the receptors is a human donor with alopecia areata.

The sample holds a few counts of this clone. Here the CDR3 DNA reads TGTGCCAGCAGCTCGGACAGGGATCAGCCCCAGCATTTT. It yields the protein CASSSDRDQPQHF. V usage is TRBV7-2 and J usage is TRBJ1-5; 8 bases map to TRBD1. The CDR3 extends over 13 amino acids. Unmatched junction bases numbered 1, after V lost 4 bases and J lost 5 bases. Germline CDR1 is SGHTA and CDR2 is FQGNSA.

The chain joins TRBV5-4 to TRBJ2-7, with 9 bases matching TRBD1. Germline loops: CDR1 SGHNT, CDR2 YYREEE (reference sequence). This CDR3 comprises 15 residues. V lost 0 bases and J lost 3; bases outside the gene matches: 4. CDR3 sequence: CASSLAETGGYEQYF. As DNA, the CDR3 is TGTGCCAGCAGCTTGGCCGAGACAGGGGGCTACGAGCAGTACTTC.

The CDR3 region is CASRDTAQETQYF. For the CDR3, the DNA is TGTGCCAGCAGAGACACGGCTCAAGAGACCCAGTACTTC. This chain connects TRBV6-5 to TRBJ2-5; D ambiguous. Per germline, CDR1 MNHEY and CDR2 SVGAGI. The CDR3 runs 13 residues. Trimming removed 6 bases from V and 2 bases from J, with 10 bases in between.

In DNA, the CDR3 is TGTGCCAGCACGGACAGGAATAAGGGCTACACCTTC. Encoded protein: CASTDRNKGYTF. The chain uses TRBV27 and TRBJ1-2, with 7 bases aligning to TRBD1. CDR3 size: 12 residues. Germline V gene data show CDR1 as MNHEY and CDR2 as SMNVEV (reference sequence). J gave up 8 bases and V 7 bases, and 7 bases lay outside the gene matches.

The V and J genes are TRBV28 and TRBJ2-5; TRBD1 agrees at 7 bases. J lost 4 bases, V lost 6 bases, and 8 bases had no gene match. There are 14 residues in the CDR3. Germline CDR1 and CDR2: MDHEN and SYDVKM. The DNA of the CDR3 is TGTGCCAGCAGACAAGGGGGCTTAGGAGAGACCCAGTACTTC. Translating gives CASRQGGLGETQYF.

The rearrangement uses TRBV25-1 and TRBJ2-1; tentative D call: TRBD1 (6 bases). Germline V gene data show CDR1 as MGHDK and CDR2 as SYGVNS. Trimming removed 6 bases from V and 9 bases from J, with 12 bases in between. CDR3 size: 12 residues. Here the CDR3 reads CASRTGWGEQFF. In DNA, the CDR3 is TGTGCCAGCAGAACAGGGTGGGGTGAGCAGTTCTTC.

The V call is TRBV20-1, the J call TRBJ2-7; D uncertain. This CDR3 is built from 10 residues. Germline V gives CDR1 DFQATT, CDR2 SNEGSKA (reference sequence). V lost 5 bases to trimming and J lost 7 bases, with 9 bases between them. CDR3: CSAGDREQYF. CDR3 DNA sequence: TGCAGTGCTGGTGATCGGGAGCAGTACTTC.

The chain carries TRBV30 and TRBJ2-5; 7 nucleotides agree with TRBD1. Unmatched junction bases numbered 4, after V lost 5 bases and J lost 1 base. The CDR3 spans 13 residues. CDR1 is GTSNPN, CDR2 SVGIG, per germline (reference sequence). CDR3 amino acids: CAWARDSQETQYF. Here the CDR3 DNA reads TGTGCCTGGGCCCGGGACAGCCAAGAGACCCAGTACTTC. Supplemented by reference TRBV30 and TRBJ2-5, the full variable domain reads SQTIHQWPATLVQPVGSPLSLECTVEGTSNPNLYWYRQAAGRGLQLLFYSVGIGQISSEVPQNLSASRPQDRQFILSSKKLLLSDSGFYLCAWARDSQETQYFGPGTRLLVL.

The V and J genes are TRBV7-2 and TRBJ1-2; no clear D. Trimming removed 1 base from V and 6 bases from J, with 9 bases in between. The CDR3 spans 13 residues. The germline CDR1 and CDR2 sequences are SGHTA and FQGNSA. CDR3: CASSLGRKDGYTF. CDR3 nucleotide sequence: TGTGCCAGCAGCTTAGGCAGGAAGGATGGCTACACCTTC.

This chain joins TRBV6-6 and TRBJ1-2; D is possibly TRBD1 (5 bases). V lost 7 bases to trimming and J lost 1 base, with 16 bases between them. Germline values: CDR1 MNHNY, CDR2 SVGAGI (reference sequence). This CDR3 is built from 15 residues. CDR3 sequence: CASTPREGFNYGYTF. The DNA of the CDR3 is TGTGCCAGCACCCCCAGAGAGGGGTTTAACTATGGCTACACCTTC.

This clone has just a few counts. The sample holds other DNA sequences that translate to the same CDR3. V usage is TRBV5-4 and J usage is TRBJ1-2; no definite D call. Trimming cost V 3 bases and J 4 bases, with 7 bases left between them. Germline CDR1 SGHNT, CDR2 YYREEE (reference sequence). CDR3 length: 12 residues. The CDR3 protein is CASSSPLYGYTF. In DNA, the CDR3 is TGTGCCAGCAGCTCCCCGCTCTATGGCTACACCTTC. Filled out from reference TRBV5-4 and TRBJ1-2, the complete variable domain reads ETGVTQSPTHLIKTRGQQVTLRCSSQSGHNTVSWYQQALGQGPQFIFQYYREEENGRGNFPPRFSGLQFPNYSSELNVNALELDDSALYLCASSSPLYGYTFGSGTRLTVV.

This sequence joins TRBV7-2 and TRBJ2-7; no reliable D call. The CDR3 is 14 amino acids. The V end lost 3 bases, the J end lost 7 bases, and 16 bases lay between the germline ends. Germline V lookup: CDR1 SGHTA, CDR2 FQGNSA. The CDR3 reads CASSFTGSRSEQYF. The CDR3 DNA sequence: TGTGCCAGCAGCTTTACCGGGTCCCGTTCGGAGCAGTACTTC.

This chain joins TRBV7-2 and TRBJ2-5; D is unclear. The CDR3 contains 13 residues. Germline CDR1 is SGHTA and CDR2 is FQGNSA. Deletions cut 5 bases from V and 0 bases from J, with 7 bases between. CDR3 loop: CASSPGNQETQYF. In DNA, the CDR3 is TGTGCCAGCAGCCCCGGTAACCAAGAGACCCAGTACTTC.